Shown below are 19 T cell receptor beta chains from a single sample sequenced in a study of blood T cell repertoires in COVID-19. The protocol was immunoSEQ multiplex PCR, while the TCRdb copy is restricted to in-frame clones and leaves out a portion. The table shows more than 250,000 clones, with around 90% occurring only once. The sequencing input was peripheral blood. These TCRs come from a woman aged 50 to 65 with COVID-19, enrolled during active disease.

The chain carries TRBV5-1 and TRBJ2-7, with D possibly TRBD2 on 5 matching bases. CDR1 SGHRS and CDR2 YFSETQ come from the germline V gene. CDR3 length equals 15 residues. Trimming took 4 bases from V and 2 from J, leaving 16 bases between them. CDR3 in DNA: TGCGCCAGCAGCCAAAACCGGGATTTTACCTACGAGCAGTACTTC. This sequence encodes CASSQNRDFTYEQYF.

The J gene is TRBJ1-5, the V gene TRBV11-3; 9 bases fit TRBD1. Germline-derived CDR1 and CDR2 are SGHNT and YENEEA. The V and J ends lost 0 bases and 0 bases, in that order; junction bases with no gene match: 12. This CDR3 has 20 residues. The CDR3 sequence: CASSLELGQGGVYSNQPQHF. CDR3 bases: TGTGCCAGCAGCTTAGAATTGGGACAGGGAGGGGTATATAGCAATCAGCCCCAGCATTTT.

The chain couples TRBV7-9 to TRBJ2-1; D unresolved. Germline V gene lookup returns CDR1 SEHNR and CDR2 FQNEAQ (reference sequence). The CDR3 totals 13 residues. Deletions cut 6 bases from V and 6 bases from J, with 12 bases between. The CDR3 DNA follows: TGTGCCAGCAGTACGGTTGAAGCCAATGAGCAGTTCTTC. The encoded protein is CASSTVEANEQFF.

The chain carries TRBV5-1 and TRBJ1-2; 7 bases map to TRBD1. This CDR3 spans 15 amino acids. Germline V gene lookup returns CDR1 SGHRS and CDR2 YFSETQ. Trimming at V came to 1 base and at J to 8 bases, leaving 11 bases not matched to a gene. CDR3 nucleotide sequence: TGCGCCAGCAGCTTGACCATCGGGACAGATGGAGGCTACACCTTC. It translates to CASSLTIGTDGGYTF.

This chain joins TRBV6-5 and TRBJ2-7; 10 bases align to TRBD2. Trimming took 6 bases from V and 3 from J; bases not matched to a gene: 5. Germline V gene data show CDR1 as MNHEY and CDR2 as SVGAGI. There are 14 residues in the CDR3. CDR3 coding DNA: TGTGCCAGCAGCCCACTAGCGGGAAACTACGAGCAGTACTTC. Translation: CASSPLAGNYEQYF.

With regard to this clone: The sample contains more than one DNA sequence encoding this CDR3. The CDR3 protein is CASSPRQNSNQPQHF. DNA of the CDR3: TGTGCCAGCTCACCACGGCAGAATAGCAATCAGCCCCAGCATTTT. The chain combines TRBV18 with TRBJ1-5; D unresolved. The CDR3 is 15 residues long. The V end was cut by 1 base, the J end by 0 bases, with 7 bases between. CDR1 and CDR2 from the germline V gene are KGHSH and LQKENI.

This clone was detected once. V and J are TRBV21-1 and TRBJ1-1; the table's D call TRBD1 went unverified against the DNA. TRBV21-1 is termed a pseudogene. This CDR3 region has 22 residues. The DNA of the CDR3 is TGTGCCAGCAGCCAGTCACGTCCCACCCACAGGTCCCACATCAGCATGAACACTGAAGCTTTCTTT. The encoded protein is CASSQSRPTHRSHISMNTEAFF.

This clone was recorded once. The chain recombines TRBV4-3 with TRBJ1-1; D unresolved. Germline lookup yields CDR1 LGHNA and CDR2 YSLEER. The ends were cut back, 0 bases at V and 2 bases at J, with 7 bases in the middle. The CDR3 length is 14 residues. As DNA, the CDR3 is TGCGCCAGCAGCCAAGACGTGAGTAACACTGAAGCTTTCTTT. The encoded protein is CASSQDVSNTEAFF.

This clone is a singleton in its sample. This rearrangement joins TRBV24-1 to TRBJ2-5; possible D gene TRBD1, 6 bases. The CDR3 runs to 15 residues. Per the germline V gene, CDR1 is KGHDR and CDR2 is SFDVKD. Trimming cost V 2 bases and J 5 bases, with 14 bases left between them. This chain's CDR3 is CATSDSGQSGETQYF. The DNA of the CDR3 is TGTGCCACCAGTGATTCCGGACAGTCAGGGGAGACCCAGTACTTC.

The gene calls are TRBV5-5 and TRBJ1-6; D might be TRBD1 (5 bases). The CDR3 has 16 amino acids. The V end was cut by 4 bases, the J end by 5 bases, with 16 bases between. CDR1 and CDR2 from the germline V gene are SGHKS and YYEKEE (reference sequence). The CDR3 region has the DNA TGTGCCAGCAGCGGCCTGGGGGGGTTCGATAATTCACCCCTCCACTTT. This encodes CASSGLGGFDNSPLHF.

This clone was seen a few times. In nucleotides, the CDR3 is TGCGCCAGCAGCCAAGATATCAGACAGGGGACCAATCAGCCCCAGCATTTT. Residues: CASSQDIRQGTNQPQHF. The V call is TRBV4-3, the J call TRBJ1-5; 8 positions agree with TRBD1. Per the germline V gene, CDR1 is LGHNA and CDR2 is YSLEER. The CDR3 is 17 amino acids. V lost 0 bases, J lost 3 bases, and 7 bases stayed unmatched.

This sequence joins TRBV30 and TRBJ2-3; D is possibly TRBD1 (5 bases). V was shortened by 8 bases and J by 0 bases, with 15 bases between the two germline ends. The CDR3 has 14 amino acids. CDR1 is GTSNPN and CDR2 is SVGIG in the germline V gene (reference sequence). In DNA form, the CDR3 reads TGTGCCGGGTTACCCAGGGTCAGCACAGATACGCAGTATTTT. Protein sequence: CAGLPRVSTDTQYF.

The table lists this clone with a few counts. The chain is built from TRBV15 and TRBJ2-3; TRBD2 aligns across 10 bases. The germline V gene encodes CDR1 LNHNV and CDR2 YYDKDF (reference sequence). This CDR3 is 19 amino acids long. V was clipped by 0 bases and J by 3 bases; unmatched bases: 12. Here the CDR3 reads CATSRDLPHLAGETDTQYF. The CDR3 region has the DNA TGTGCCACCAGCAGAGATCTCCCACACCTAGCGGGAGAAACAGATACGCAGTATTTT.

The chain carries TRBV7-9 and TRBJ2-1; D ambiguous. The CDR3 contains 13 residues. The germline CDR1 and CDR2 sequences are SEHNR and FQNEAQ (reference sequence). V dropped 2 bases and J dropped 10 bases, with 12 bases sitting between them. The CDR3 spells CASSLPYSLEQFF. The CDR3 DNA follows: TGTGCCAGCAGCTTACCTTACAGCTTGGAGCAGTTCTTC.

The chain combines TRBV19 with TRBJ2-1, with 8 bases identical to TRBD2. The CDR3 sequence is 15 residues long. The J segment lost 2 bases and the V segment lost 5 bases, leaving 5 bases of the junction unmatched. Germline V lookup: CDR1 LNHDA, CDR2 SQIVND (reference sequence). In DNA form, the CDR3 reads TGTGCCAGTAGTGGAGCGGGAGCGGCCTACAATGAGCAGTTCTTC. Protein: CASSGAGAAYNEQFF.

V and J are TRBV14 and TRBJ2-1; 14 bases are shared with TRBD2. CDR3 length: 16 residues. V lost 5 bases to trimming and J lost 6 bases; unmatched junction nucleotides: 6. From germline, CDR1 is SGHDN and CDR2 FVKESK. The CDR3 here is CASSFRLAGGINEQFF. The DNA of the CDR3 is TGTGCCAGCAGCTTCCGACTAGCGGGGGGGATCAATGAGCAGTTCTTC.

This chain joins TRBV24-1 and TRBJ2-7, with D possibly being TRBD1 (5 bases). This CDR3 is built from 15 residues. The V end was cut by 3 bases, the J end by 4 bases, with 15 bases between. Germline assignment: CDR1 KGHDR and CDR2 SFDVKD. This CDR3 is CATSDGQGGIYEQYF. In DNA form, the CDR3 reads TGTGCCACCAGTGATGGGCAGGGCGGTATTTACGAGCAGTACTTC.

The chain uses TRBV6-2 or TRBV6-3 and TRBJ1-1, with 9 bases that match TRBD1. The CDR3 sequence is 16 residues long. Germline values: CDR1 MNHEY, CDR2 SVGEGT. The junction had 12 bases not matched to a gene; V was cut back by 5 bases and J by 5 bases. The CDR3 spells CASSTGTGRGDTEAFF. CDR3 DNA sequence: TGTGCCAGCAGTACGGGGACAGGGAGAGGTGATACTGAAGCTTTCTTT.

The J gene is TRBJ2-6, the V gene TRBV2, with TRBD2 identical over 11 bases. This CDR3 is built from 19 residues. In germline, CDR1 is SNHLY, CDR2 FYNNEI. Losses at the gene ends were 4 bases for V and 0 bases for J; bases not matched to a gene: 8. The chain's CDR3 is CASSGGTSGISSGANVLTF. DNA for the CDR3: TGTGCCAGCAGTGGAGGGACTAGCGGAATAAGCTCTGGGGCCAACGTCCTGACTTTC.